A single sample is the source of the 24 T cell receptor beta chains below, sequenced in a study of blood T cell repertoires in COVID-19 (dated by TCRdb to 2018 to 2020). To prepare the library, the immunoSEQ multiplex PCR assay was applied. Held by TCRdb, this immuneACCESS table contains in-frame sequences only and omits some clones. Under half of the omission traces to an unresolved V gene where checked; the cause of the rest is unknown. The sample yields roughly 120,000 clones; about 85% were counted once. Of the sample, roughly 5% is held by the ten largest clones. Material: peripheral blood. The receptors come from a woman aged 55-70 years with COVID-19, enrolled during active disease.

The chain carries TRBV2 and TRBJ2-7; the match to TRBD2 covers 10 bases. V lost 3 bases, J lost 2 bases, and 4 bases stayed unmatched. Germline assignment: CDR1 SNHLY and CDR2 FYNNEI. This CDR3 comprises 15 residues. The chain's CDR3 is CASSEDSGGPYEQYF. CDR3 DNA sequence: TGTGCCAGCAGTGAGGATAGCGGGGGGCCCTACGAGCAGTACTTC.

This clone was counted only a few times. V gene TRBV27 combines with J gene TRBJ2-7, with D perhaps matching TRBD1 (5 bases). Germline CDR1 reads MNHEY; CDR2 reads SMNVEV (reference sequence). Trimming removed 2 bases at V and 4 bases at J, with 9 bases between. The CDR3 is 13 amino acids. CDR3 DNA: TGTGCCAGCAGTTTAAAAGACAGATACGAGCAGTACTTC. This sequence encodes CASSLKDRYEQYF.

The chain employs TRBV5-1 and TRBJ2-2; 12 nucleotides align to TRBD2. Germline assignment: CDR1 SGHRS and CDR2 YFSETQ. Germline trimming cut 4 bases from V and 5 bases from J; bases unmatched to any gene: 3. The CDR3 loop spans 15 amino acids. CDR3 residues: CASSVGTSGTGELFF. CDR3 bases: TGCGCCAGCAGCGTCGGGACTAGCGGGACCGGGGAGCTGTTTTTT. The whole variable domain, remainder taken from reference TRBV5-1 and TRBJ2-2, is KAGVTQTPRYLIKTRGQQVTLSCSPISGHRSVSWYQQTPGQGLQFLFEYFSETQRNKGNFPGRFSGRQFSNSRSEMNVSTLELGDSALYLCASSVGTSGTGELFFGEGSRLTVL.

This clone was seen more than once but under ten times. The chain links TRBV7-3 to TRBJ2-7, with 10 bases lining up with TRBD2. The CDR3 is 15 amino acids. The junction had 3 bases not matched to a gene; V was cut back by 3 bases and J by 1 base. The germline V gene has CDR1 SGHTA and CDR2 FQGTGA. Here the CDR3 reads CASSFASGGSYEQYF. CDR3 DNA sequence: TGTGCCAGCAGCTTCGCTAGCGGGGGTTCCTACGAGCAGTACTTC.

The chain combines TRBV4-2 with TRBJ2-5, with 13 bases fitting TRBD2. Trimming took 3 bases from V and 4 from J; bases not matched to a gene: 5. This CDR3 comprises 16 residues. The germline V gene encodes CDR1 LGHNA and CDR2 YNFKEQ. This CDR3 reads CASSHRTSGGGETQYF. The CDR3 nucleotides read TGTGCCAGCAGCCACCGCACTAGCGGGGGGGGAGAGACCCAGTACTTC.

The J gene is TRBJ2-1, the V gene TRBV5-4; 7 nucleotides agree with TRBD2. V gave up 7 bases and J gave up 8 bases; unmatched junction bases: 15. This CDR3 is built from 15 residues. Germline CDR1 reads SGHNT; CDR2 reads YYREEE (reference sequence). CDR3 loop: CASSRPLAAVHEQFF. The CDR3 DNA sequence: TGTGCCAGCTCCCGGCCGCTAGCGGCAGTCCATGAGCAGTTCTTC.

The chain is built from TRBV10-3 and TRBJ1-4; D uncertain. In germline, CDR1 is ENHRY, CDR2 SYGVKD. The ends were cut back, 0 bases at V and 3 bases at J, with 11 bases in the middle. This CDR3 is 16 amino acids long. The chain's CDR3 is CAISESSAEPNEKLFF. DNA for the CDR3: TGTGCCATCAGTGAGTCTTCTGCAGAACCTAATGAAAAACTGTTTTTT.

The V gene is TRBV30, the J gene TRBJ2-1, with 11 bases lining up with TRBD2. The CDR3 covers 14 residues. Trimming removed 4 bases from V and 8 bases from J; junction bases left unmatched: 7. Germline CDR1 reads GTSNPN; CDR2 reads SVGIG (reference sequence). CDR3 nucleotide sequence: TGTGCCTGGACCGGACTAGCGGGTAATTATGAGCAGTTCTTC. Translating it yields CAWTGLAGNYEQFF.

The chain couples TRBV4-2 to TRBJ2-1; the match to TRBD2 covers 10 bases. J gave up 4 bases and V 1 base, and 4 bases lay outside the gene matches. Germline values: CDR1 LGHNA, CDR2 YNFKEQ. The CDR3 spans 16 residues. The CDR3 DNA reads TGTGCCAGCAGCCAAGTTGTAGCGGGGGGTTACAATGAGCAGTTCTTC. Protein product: CASSQVVAGGYNEQFF.

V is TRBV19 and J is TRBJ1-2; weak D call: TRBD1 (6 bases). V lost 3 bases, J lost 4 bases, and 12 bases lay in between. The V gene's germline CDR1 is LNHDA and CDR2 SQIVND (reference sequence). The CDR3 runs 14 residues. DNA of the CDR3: TGTGCCAGTAGTATCGGGGGGGCGGGCTATGGCTACACCTTC. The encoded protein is CASSIGGAGYGYTF.

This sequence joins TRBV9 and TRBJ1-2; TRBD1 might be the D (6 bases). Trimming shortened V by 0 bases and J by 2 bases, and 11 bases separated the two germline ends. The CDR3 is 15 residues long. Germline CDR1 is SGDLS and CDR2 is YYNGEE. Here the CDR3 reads CASSVDDRTNYGYTF. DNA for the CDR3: TGTGCCAGCAGCGTAGACGACAGGACAAACTATGGCTACACCTTC.

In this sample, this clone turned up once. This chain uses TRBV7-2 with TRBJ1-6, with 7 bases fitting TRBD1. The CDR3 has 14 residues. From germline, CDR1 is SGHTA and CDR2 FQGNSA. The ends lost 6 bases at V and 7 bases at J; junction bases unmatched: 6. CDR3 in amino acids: CASRWDSTNSPLHF. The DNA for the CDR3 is TGTGCCAGCAGGTGGGACAGCACGAATTCACCCCTCCACTTT.

CDR3 in amino acids: CASSVVGQLQTGANVLTF. The CDR3 DNA sequence: TGTGCCAGCAGCGTGGTGGGACAACTTCAGACTGGGGCCAACGTCCTGACTTTC. The J gene is TRBJ2-6, the V gene TRBV9, with a tentative D call TRBD1 (6 bases). V lost 2 bases to trimming and J lost 2 bases, with 17 bases between them. Germline values: CDR1 SGDLS, CDR2 YYNGEE. The CDR3 totals 18 residues.

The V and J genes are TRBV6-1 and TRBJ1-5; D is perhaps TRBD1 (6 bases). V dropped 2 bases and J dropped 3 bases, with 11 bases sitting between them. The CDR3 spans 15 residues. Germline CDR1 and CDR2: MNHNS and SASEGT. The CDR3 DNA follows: TGTGCCAGCAGTGAACAGGACAGTCACAATCAGCCCCAGCATTTT. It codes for CASSEQDSHNQPQHF.

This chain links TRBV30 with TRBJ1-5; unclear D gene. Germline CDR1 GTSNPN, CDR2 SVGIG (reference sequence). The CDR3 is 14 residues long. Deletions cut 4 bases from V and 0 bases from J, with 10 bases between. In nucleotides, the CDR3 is TGTGCCTGGACCTCAGGTTCTAGCAATCAGCCCCAGCATTTT. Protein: CAWTSGSSNQPQHF.

The CDR3 region has the DNA TGTGCCAGCAGCCGGGACAGGGTGAGCACGGGCTACACCTTC. Protein sequence: CASSRDRVSTGYTF. The rearrangement joins TRBV6-5 to TRBJ1-2; 9 bases agree with TRBD1. Per the germline V gene, CDR1 is MNHEY and CDR2 is SVGAGI. The J segment lost 8 bases and the V segment lost 6 bases, leaving 10 bases of the junction unmatched. The CDR3 loop spans 14 amino acids.

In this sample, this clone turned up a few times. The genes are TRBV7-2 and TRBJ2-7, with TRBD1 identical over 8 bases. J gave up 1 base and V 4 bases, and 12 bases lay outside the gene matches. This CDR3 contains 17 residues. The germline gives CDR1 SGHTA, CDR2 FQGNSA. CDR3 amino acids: CASSSGYPGQGSYEQYF. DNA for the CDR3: TGTGCCAGCAGCTCAGGATACCCCGGACAGGGATCCTACGAGCAGTACTTC.

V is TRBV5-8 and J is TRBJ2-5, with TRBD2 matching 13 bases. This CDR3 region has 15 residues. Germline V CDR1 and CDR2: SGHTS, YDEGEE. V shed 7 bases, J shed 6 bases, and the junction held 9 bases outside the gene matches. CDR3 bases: TGTGCCAGCCGACAGACTAGCGGGGGGTGGAAGACCCAGTACTTC. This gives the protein CASRQTSGGWKTQYF.

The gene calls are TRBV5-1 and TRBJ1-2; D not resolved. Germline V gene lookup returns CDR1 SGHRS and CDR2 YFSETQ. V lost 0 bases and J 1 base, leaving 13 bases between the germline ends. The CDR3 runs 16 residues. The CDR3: CASSLDGGGFNYGYTF. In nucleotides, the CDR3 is TGCGCCAGCAGCTTGGATGGCGGAGGTTTTAACTATGGCTACACCTTC.

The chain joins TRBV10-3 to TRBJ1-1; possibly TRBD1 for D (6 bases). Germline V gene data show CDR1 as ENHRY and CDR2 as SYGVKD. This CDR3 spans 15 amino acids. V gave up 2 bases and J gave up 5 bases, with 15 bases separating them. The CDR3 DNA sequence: TGTGCCATCAGTGAGCCTACAGGGTTTAGGACTGAAGCTTTCTTT. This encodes CAISEPTGFRTEAFF.

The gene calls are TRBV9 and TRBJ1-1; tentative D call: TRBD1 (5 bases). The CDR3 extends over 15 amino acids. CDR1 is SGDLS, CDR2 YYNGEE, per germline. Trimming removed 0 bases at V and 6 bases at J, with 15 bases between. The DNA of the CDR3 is TGTGCCAGCAGCGTAGCCGTGGGGACTATCGCTGAAGCTTTCTTT. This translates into CASSVAVGTIAEAFF. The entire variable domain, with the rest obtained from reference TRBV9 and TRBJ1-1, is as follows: DSGVTQTPKHLITATGQRVTLRCSPRSGDLSVYWYQQSLDQGLQFLIQYYNGEERAKGNILERFSAQQFPDLHSELNLSSLELGDSALYFCASSVAVGTIAEAFFGQGTRLTVV.

The CDR3 region has the DNA TGTGCCAGTAGTCCCGCGGCGGGGCAAGAGACCCAGTACTTC. It yields the protein CASSPAAGQETQYF. The chain has TRBV19 and TRBJ2-5; possibly TRBD2 for D (6 bases). Germline CDR1 and CDR2: LNHDA and SQIVND (reference sequence). This CDR3 region has 14 residues. The germline V and J ends were trimmed by 5 bases and 2 bases, with 12 bases remaining between them.

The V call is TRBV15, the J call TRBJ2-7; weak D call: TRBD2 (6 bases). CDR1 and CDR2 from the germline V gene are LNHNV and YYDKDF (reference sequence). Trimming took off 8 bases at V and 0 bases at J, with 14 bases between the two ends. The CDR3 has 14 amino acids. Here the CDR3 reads CATASGGDSYEQYF. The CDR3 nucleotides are TGTGCCACCGCATCTGGAGGGGACTCCTACGAGCAGTACTTC.

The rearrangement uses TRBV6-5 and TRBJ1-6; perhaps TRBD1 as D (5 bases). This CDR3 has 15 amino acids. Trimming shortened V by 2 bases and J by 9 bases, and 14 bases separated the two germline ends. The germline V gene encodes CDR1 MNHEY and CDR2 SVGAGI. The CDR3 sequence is CASSYVGFRGSPLHF. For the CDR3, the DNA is TGTGCCAGCAGTTACGTAGGTTTTAGGGGTTCACCCCTCCACTTT.